The 13 T cell receptor beta chains listed next were all sequenced from one sample in a study of preoperative IRX-2 immunotherapy in early breast cancer. Using immunoSEQ multiplex PCR, the repertoire was profiled, and TCRdb retains in-frame clones only, with some absent. The sample yields roughly 99,000 clones, about nine tenths seen once. Specified treatment: preoperative locoregional IRX-2 cytokine immunotherapy. Sample: tumor tissue, taken after IRX-2 immunotherapy. These receptors were obtained from a human donor with breast cancer.

V and J are TRBV28 and TRBJ1-5, with D tentatively TRBD1 (5 bases). Trimming took 4 bases from V and 1 from J, leaving 11 bases between them. This CDR3 is built from 15 residues. CDR1 is MDHEN, CDR2 SYDVKM, per germline. The CDR3 DNA reads TGTGCCAGCAGTTCATCAGGGACGAGCAATCAGCCCCAGCATTTT. Its protein is CASSSSGTSNQPQHF.

This chain joins TRBV28 and TRBJ2-7; a weak D match, TRBD1 (6 bases). V lost 2 bases, J lost 0 bases, and 17 bases lay in between. Germline V lookup: CDR1 MDHEN, CDR2 SYDVKM. This CDR3 is built from 17 residues. The chain's CDR3 is CASSLAPSQDSSYEQYF. DNA for the CDR3: TGTGCCAGCAGTTTAGCCCCTAGTCAGGACAGCTCCTACGAGCAGTACTTC.

The rearrangement links TRBV28 to TRBJ1-2, with D unclear. Trimming removed 3 bases at V and 2 bases at J, with 10 bases between. The CDR3 is 14 amino acids. Germline CDR1 and CDR2: MDHEN and SYDVKM. CDR3 residues: CASSFDVPNYGYTF. CDR3 in DNA: TGTGCCAGCAGTTTTGACGTCCCCAACTATGGCTACACCTTC.

V usage is TRBV19 and J usage is TRBJ1-4; 8 bases fit TRBD1. The germline gives CDR1 LNHDA, CDR2 SQIVND (reference sequence). The V gene end was trimmed by 5 bases and the J gene end by 4 bases; junction bases not matched to a gene: 6. CDR3 length: 15 amino acids. The CDR3 region is CASSEQGGLNEKLFF. CDR3 nucleotides: TGTGCCAGTAGTGAACAGGGGGGACTTAATGAAAAACTGTTTTTT.

The rearrangement joins TRBV29-1 to TRBJ1-4; 12 bases line up with TRBD1. Unmatched junction bases numbered 4, after V lost 0 bases and J lost 8 bases. CDR1 SQVTM and CDR2 ANQGSEA come from the germline V gene. This CDR3 comprises 15 residues. For the CDR3, the DNA is TGCAGCGTTGAAGATTACGGGACAGGGGGCGAAAAACTGTTTTTT. It is translated as CSVEDYGTGGEKLFF.

The chain recombines TRBV28 with TRBJ1-1; D is unclear. The CDR3 is 13 residues long. Trimming removed 6 bases at V and 4 bases at J, with 12 bases between. CDR1 is MDHEN and CDR2 is SYDVKM in the germline V gene. CDR3 amino acids: CASSPQMATEAFF. The DNA of the CDR3 is TGTGCCAGCAGCCCTCAGATGGCCACTGAAGCTTTCTTT. The full variable domain, its missing parts supplied by reference TRBV28 and TRBJ1-1, is DVKVTQSSRYLVKRTGEKVFLECVQDMDHENMFWYRQDPGLGLRLIYFSYDVKMKEKGDIPEGYSVSREKKERFSLILESASTNQTSMYLCASSPQMATEAFFGQGTRLTVV.

The chain employs TRBV6-8 and TRBJ2-7; TRBD2 might be the D (6 bases). Germline V CDR1 and CDR2: MNHGY, SAAAGT. The CDR3 extends over 15 amino acids. V lost 2 bases to trimming and J lost 3 bases, with 14 bases between them. The CDR3 DNA sequence: TGTGCCAGCAGTTACCCCGGGACTTCGGACTACGAGCAGTACTTC. This encodes CASSYPGTSDYEQYF.

This clone showed up just once. This chain connects TRBV19 to TRBJ2-7; D is ambiguous. The CDR3 runs 13 residues. In germline, CDR1 is LNHDA, CDR2 SQIVND (reference sequence). V gave up 5 bases and J gave up 0 bases, with 8 bases separating them. The CDR3 DNA reads as TGTGCCAGTAGTGTGACCTACTCCTACGAGCAGTACTTC. It specifies CASSVTYSYEQYF.

The chain uses TRBV6-7 and TRBJ1-2; 8 nucleotides agree with TRBD1. TRBV6-7 is marked as an open reading frame, function uncertain. CDR3 size: 13 residues. The ends lost 5 bases at V and 5 bases at J; junction bases unmatched: 4. CDR3 bases: TGTGCCAGCAGTGAGAGACAGGGGTATGGCTACACCTTC. It translates to CASSERQGYGYTF.

The chain recombines TRBV19 with TRBJ2-2; D assignment may be TRBD1 or TRBD2 (5 bases each). The CDR3 sequence is 15 residues long. CDR1 LNHDA and CDR2 SQIVND come from the germline V gene (reference sequence). Deletions cut 5 bases from V and 2 bases from J, with 12 bases between. The CDR3 sequence: CASSPGTGNTGELFF. The CDR3, as DNA: TGTGCCAGTAGTCCCGGGACGGGAAACACCGGGGAGCTGTTTTTT. Supplemented by reference TRBV19 and TRBJ2-2, the full variable domain reads DGGITQSPKYLFRKEGQNVTLSCEQNLNHDAMYWYRQDPGQGLRLIYYSQIVNDFQKGDIAEGYSVSREKKESFPLTVTSAQKNPTAFYLCASSPGTGNTGELFFGEGSRLTVL.

This clone occurred a few times. The chain has TRBV11-3 and TRBJ1-2, with a weak D call TRBD1 (5 bases). Looked up from germline, CDR1 is SGHNT and CDR2 is YENEEA. The CDR3 consists of 16 residues. V gave up 2 bases and J gave up 4 bases, with 17 bases separating them. The DNA of the CDR3 is TGTGCCAGCAGCTTAAGCGGGGCCCAGCTTGGCTATGGCTACACCTTC. It is translated as CASSLSGAQLGYGYTF.

This chain joins TRBV5-8 and TRBJ2-3, with 11 bases matching TRBD2. V lost 4 bases and J lost 2; bases outside the gene matches: 3. The CDR3 sequence is 15 residues long. CDR1 and CDR2 (germline): SGHTS, YDEGEE. CDR3 protein: CASSQGLADTDTQYF. CDR3 nucleotides: TGTGCCAGCAGCCAGGGACTAGCGGACACAGATACGCAGTATTTT.

The CDR3 reads CASRTGGHYEQYF. The DNA for the CDR3 is TGTGCCAGCAGAACAGGGGGGCACTACGAGCAGTACTTC. The chain couples TRBV6-8 to TRBJ2-7, with 8 bases aligning to TRBD1. V lost 6 bases to trimming and J lost 3 bases; unmatched junction nucleotides: 4. The CDR3 totals 13 residues. Germline V gene sequence: CDR1 MNHGY, CDR2 SAAAGT.